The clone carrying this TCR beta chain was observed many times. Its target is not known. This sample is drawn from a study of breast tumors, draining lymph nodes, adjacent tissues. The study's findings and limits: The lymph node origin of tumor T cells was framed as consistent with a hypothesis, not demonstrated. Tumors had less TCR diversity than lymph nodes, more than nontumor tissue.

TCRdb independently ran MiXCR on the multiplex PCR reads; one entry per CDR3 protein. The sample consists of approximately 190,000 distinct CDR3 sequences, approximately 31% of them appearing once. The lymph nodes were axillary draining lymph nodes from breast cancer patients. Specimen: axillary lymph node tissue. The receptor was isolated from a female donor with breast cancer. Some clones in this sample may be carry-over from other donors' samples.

CDR3 DNA: TGCAGTGCTAGAGTAGGGGCAGAGACCCAGTACTTC. Encoded protein: CSARVGAETQYF. This chain links TRBV20-1 with TRBJ2-5; the D gene is possibly TRBD1 (5 bases). Trimming left V 1 base short and J 4 bases short, with 7 bases between. Germline loops: CDR1 DFQATT, CDR2 SNEGSKA (reference sequence). The CDR3 is 12 residues long.